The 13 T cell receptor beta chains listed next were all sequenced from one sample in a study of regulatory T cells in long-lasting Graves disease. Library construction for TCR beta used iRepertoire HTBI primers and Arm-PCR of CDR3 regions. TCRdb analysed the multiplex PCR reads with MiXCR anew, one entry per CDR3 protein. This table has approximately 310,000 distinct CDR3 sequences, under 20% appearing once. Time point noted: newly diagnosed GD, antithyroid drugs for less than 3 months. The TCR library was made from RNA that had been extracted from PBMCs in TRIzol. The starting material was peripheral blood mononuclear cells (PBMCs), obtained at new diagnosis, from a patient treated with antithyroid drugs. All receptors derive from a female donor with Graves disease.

DNA for the CDR3: TGTGCCAGCACCAGACCGAGAAGCACAGATACGCAGTATTTT. Its protein product is CASTRPRSTDTQYF. The chain couples TRBV27 to TRBJ2-3, with D hard to call. CDR3 size: 14 residues. The V and J ends lost 7 bases and 0 bases respectively, with 11 bases between them. Germline-derived CDR1 and CDR2 are MNHEY and SMNVEV (reference sequence).

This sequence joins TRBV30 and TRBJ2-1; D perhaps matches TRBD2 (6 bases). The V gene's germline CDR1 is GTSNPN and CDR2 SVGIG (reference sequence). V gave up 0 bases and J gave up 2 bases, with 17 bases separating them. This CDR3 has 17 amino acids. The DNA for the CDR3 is TGTGCCTGGAGTGTACACGGAGGGAGTCATCCCTACAATGAGCAGTTCTTC. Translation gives CAWSVHGGSHPYNEQFF.

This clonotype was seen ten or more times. CDR3 coding DNA: TGTGCCAGCAGCTTCACTAGCGGGAGTCACAATGAGCAGTTCTTC. Its translation: CASSFTSGSHNEQFF. The rearrangement links TRBV11-1 to TRBJ2-1; 11 bases are a match to TRBD2. The germline gives CDR1 SGHAT, CDR2 FQDESV (reference sequence). The CDR3 runs 15 residues. V lost 3 bases, J lost 5 bases, and 3 bases stayed unmatched.

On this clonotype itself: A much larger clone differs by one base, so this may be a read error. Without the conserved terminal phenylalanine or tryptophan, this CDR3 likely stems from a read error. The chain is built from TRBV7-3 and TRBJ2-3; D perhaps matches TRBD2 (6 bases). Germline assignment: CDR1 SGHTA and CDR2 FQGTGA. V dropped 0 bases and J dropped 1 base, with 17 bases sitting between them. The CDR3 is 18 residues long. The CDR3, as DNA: TGTGCCAGCAGCTTAACCGGTTGGGGGGAGAAGGGCACAGATACGCAGTATTGT. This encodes CASSLTGWGEKGTDTQYC.

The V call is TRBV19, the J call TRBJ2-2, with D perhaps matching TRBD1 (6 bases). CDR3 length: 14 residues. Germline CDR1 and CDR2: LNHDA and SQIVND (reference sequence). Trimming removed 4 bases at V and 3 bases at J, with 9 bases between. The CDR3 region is CASSRQGYTGELFF. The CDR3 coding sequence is TGTGCCAGTAGTAGGCAGGGGTACACCGGGGAGCTGTTTTTT.

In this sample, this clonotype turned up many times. CDR3 sequence reads: CASSEGPSYEQYF. CDR3 nucleotides: TGTGCCAGCAGTGAAGGGCCCTCCTACGAGCAGTACTTC. V is TRBV2 and J is TRBJ2-7; D unclear. Per the germline V gene, CDR1 is SNHLY and CDR2 is FYNNEI. This CDR3 region has 13 residues. V was shortened by 1 base and J by 0 bases, with 4 bases between the two germline ends.

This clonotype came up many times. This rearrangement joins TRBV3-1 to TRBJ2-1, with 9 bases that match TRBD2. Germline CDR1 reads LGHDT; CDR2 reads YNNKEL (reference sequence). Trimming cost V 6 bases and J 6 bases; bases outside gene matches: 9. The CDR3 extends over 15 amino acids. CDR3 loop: CASRAGTSSSNEQFF. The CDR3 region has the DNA TGTGCCAGCAGGGCCGGGACTAGCTCCAGCAATGAGCAGTTCTTC.

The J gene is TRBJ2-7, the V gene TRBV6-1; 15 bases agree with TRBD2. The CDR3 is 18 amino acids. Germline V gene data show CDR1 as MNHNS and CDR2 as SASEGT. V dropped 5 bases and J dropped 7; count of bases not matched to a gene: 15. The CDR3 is CASSQGLAGGPGVREQYF. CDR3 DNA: TGTGCCAGCAGTCAAGGACTAGCGGGAGGGCCGGGGGTACGGGAGCAGTACTTC.

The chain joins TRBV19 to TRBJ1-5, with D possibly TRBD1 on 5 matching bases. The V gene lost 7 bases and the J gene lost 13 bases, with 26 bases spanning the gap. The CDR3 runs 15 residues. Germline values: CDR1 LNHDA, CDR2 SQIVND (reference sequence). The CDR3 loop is CASNPRATERVWQHF. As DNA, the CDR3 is TGTGCCAGTAACCCCAGGGCTACAGAACGCGTGTGGCAGCATTTT.

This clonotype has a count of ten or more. DNA for the CDR3: TGTGCCAGCAGCTTGGGGGAATTGCGACTAGCGGGAGACGAGCAGTACTTC. Its translation is CASSLGELRLAGDEQYF. The chain links TRBV5-6 to TRBJ2-7, with 12 bases that match TRBD2. Germline-derived CDR1 and CDR2 are SGHDT and YYEEEE. The junction had 9 bases not matched to a gene; V was cut back by 0 bases and J by 5 bases. This CDR3 spans 17 amino acids.

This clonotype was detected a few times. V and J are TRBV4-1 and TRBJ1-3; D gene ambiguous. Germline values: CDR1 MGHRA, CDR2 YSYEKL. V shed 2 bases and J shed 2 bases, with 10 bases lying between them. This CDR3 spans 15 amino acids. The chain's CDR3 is CASSQYDYPGNTIYF. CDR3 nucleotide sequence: TGCGCCAGCAGCCAATATGACTATCCTGGAAACACCATATATTTT.

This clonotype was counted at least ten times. The CDR3 loop is CASSLGQGEEKLFF. The CDR3 DNA is TGTGCCAGCAGTTTAGGACAGGGGGAGGAAAAACTGTTTTTT. This chain joins TRBV6-5 and TRBJ1-4; 10 nucleotides agree with TRBD1. Germline trimming cut 4 bases from V and 8 bases from J; bases unmatched to any gene: 4. The CDR3 spans 14 residues. Germline V gene lookup returns CDR1 MNHEY and CDR2 SVGAGI.

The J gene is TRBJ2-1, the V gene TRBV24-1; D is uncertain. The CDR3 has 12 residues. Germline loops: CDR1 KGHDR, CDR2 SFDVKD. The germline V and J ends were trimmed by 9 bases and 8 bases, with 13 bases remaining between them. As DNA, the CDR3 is TGTGCCACCGGGTTGAGGACCGATGAGCAGTTCTTC. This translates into CATGLRTDEQFF.